This record covers a single T cell receptor beta chain. This entry is derived from a study of blood T cell repertoires in COVID-19. With 1 base removed from V and 0 bases from J, the gap between germline ends came to 4 bases. CDR3 size: 14 residues. Germline values: CDR1 MGHDK, CDR2 SYGVNS. Generated by immunoSEQ multiplex PCR, the TCRdb table keeps only in-frame clones and is missing some. Of about 160,000 clones listed, around 93% are singletons. This TCR was sampled from a woman between 50 and 59 years old with acute or convalescent COVID-19. The sample was peripheral blood. The rearrangement uses TRBV25-1 and TRBJ1-5; unclear D gene. The CDR3 reads CASSESFSNQPQHF. The CDR3 region has the DNA TGTGCCAGCAGTGAATCTTTTAGCAATCAGCCCCAGCATTTT. Full variable domain (missing parts from reference TRBV25-1 and TRBJ1-5): EADIYQTPRYLVIGTGKKITLECSQTMGHDKMYWYQQDPGMELHLIHYSYGVNSTEKGDLSSESTVSRIRTEHFPLTLESARPSHTSQYLCASSESFSNQPQHFGDGTRLSIL.